The source of this T cell receptor beta chain is a study of glioma-infiltrating T cells after dendritic cell vaccination (dated by TCRdb to 2016 to 2017). About the full investigation: The cohort comprised about 15 glioblastoma patients from Phase I and II dendritic cell vaccination trials, 9 newly diagnosed and 6 with recurrent disease. Autologous tumor lysate-pulsed dendritic cell vaccination was administered to the patients between about 2002 and 2013. The vaccine was prepared from monocyte-derived dendritic cells that were cultured for roughly seven days with IL-4 and GM-CSF and then pulsed overnight with autologous tumor lysate. Each patient got three intradermal injections of the dendritic cell vaccine, spaced at biweekly intervals, in the arm below the axilla. Tumor-infiltrating lymphocyte content was quantified and tumor and blood repertoires were compared in dendritic cell-vaccinated glioblastoma patients by deep sequencing of TCR beta CDR3 regions. Survival after dendritic cell vaccination was correlated with TCR sequencing metrics such as TIL content and the overlap between tumor and blood repertoires. General findings and caveats noted by the study authors: The cohort was small and heterogeneous, few patients had complete blood and tumor sets, and even fewer had initial-recurrent tumor pairs. The three-group TCR overlap response model was characterized as speculative, and prospective validation of the model was stated to be required. Higher estimated pretreatment TIL content predicted longer time to progression and overall survival after dendritic cell vaccination. No direct relationship between TCR clonality and survival was found, suggesting that a diverse polyclonal response may matter.

Patients were selected on the basis of adequate residual fresh-frozen tumor tissue and more than two years of available survival data. Molecular status otherwise varied across the glioblastoma patients, but none of them carried an isocitrate dehydrogenase mutation. PBMC collection took place before vaccination, two weeks after the third vaccination, and at tumor progression if progression occurred. The Qiagen DNeasy Blood extraction Kit was used to extract genomic DNA. As concerns this clone: Its antigen is currently not known. Base qualities are not recorded, but no much larger clone differs from it by a single base.

TCRB CDR3 regions were amplified from approximately 2 ug genomic DNA, or all available DNA if less, using the immunoSEQ assay. Multiplex PCR used 60 forward primers for TCR V beta segments and 13 reverse primers for J beta segments. To estimate reads per starting template, synthetic control templates were spiked into each sample at limiting dilution. The Illumina HiSeq System generated sequencing reads of 87 bp. As for the original processing: PCR and sequencing errors were removed by merging closely related sequences with a nearest neighbor algorithm. TCR overlap was defined as the percentage of unique tumor TCR beta sequences that were also found in the peripheral blood of the same patient. TCRdb carries this immuneACCESS record with in-frame sequences only. Its versions omit some clonotypes, under half of them owing to an unresolved V gene in the studies checked, with the rest unexplained. The DNA was the basis for D and trimming; V, J and clone size are from that table. The sample table shows around 100,000 clones, and roughly 80% are seen once. The ten largest clones represent roughly 12% of the sample.

Including cysteine and phenylalanine, the CDR3 has 15 amino acids. Just CDR3 DNA is preserved here, 45 bases in frame from base 1. V and J are trimmed by 6 bases and 3 bases, and the gene matches miss 8 bases of the junction. For CDR1 and CDR2, the germline V gene lists MGHRA and YSYEKL. This specimen was blood, taken before dendritic cell vaccination. This TCR was recovered from a human donor with glioblastoma. The rearrangement joined TRBV4-1 to TRBJ2-7, with 10 middle bases fitting TRBD1. The nucleotides are TGCGCCAGCAGTCCTGGACAGGGGGAGGTCTACGAGCAGTACTTC. It is translated as CASSPGQGEVYEQYF.